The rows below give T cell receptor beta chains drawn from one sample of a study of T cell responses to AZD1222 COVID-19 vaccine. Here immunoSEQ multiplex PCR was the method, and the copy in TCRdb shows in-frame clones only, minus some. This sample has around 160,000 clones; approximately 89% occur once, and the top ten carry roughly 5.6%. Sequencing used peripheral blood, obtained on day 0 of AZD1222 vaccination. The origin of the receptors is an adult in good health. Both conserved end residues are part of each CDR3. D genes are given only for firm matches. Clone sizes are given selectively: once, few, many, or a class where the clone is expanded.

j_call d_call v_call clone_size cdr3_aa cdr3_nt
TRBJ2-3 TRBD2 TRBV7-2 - CASSLRLAAFGTDTQYF TGTGCCAGCAGCTTACGGCTAGCGGCGTTTGGTACAGATACGCAGTATTTT
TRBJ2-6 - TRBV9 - CASSVGPNSGANVLTF TGTGCCAGCAGCGTGGGACCGAACTCTGGGGCCAACGTCCTGACTTTC
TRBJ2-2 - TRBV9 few CASSRVNTGELFF TGTGCCAGCAGCCGGGTTAATACCGGGGAGCTGTTTTTT
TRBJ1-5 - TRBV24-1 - CATSDPNQPQHF TGTGCCACCAGTGATCCAAATCAGCCCCAGCATTTT
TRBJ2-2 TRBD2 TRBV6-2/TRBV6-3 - CASSRLAGGTGELFF TGTGCCAGCAGCCGACTAGCGGGAGGAACCGGGGAGCTGTTTTTT
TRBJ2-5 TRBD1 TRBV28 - CASSLGYRGVGETQYF TGTGCCAGCAGTTTAGGATACAGGGGGGTCGGGGAGACCCAGTACTTC
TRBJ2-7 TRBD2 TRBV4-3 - CASSPRTSGTYEQYF TGCGCCAGCAGCCCCCGGACTAGCGGTACCTACGAGCAGTACTTC
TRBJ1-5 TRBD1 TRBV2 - CASSGTGNQPQHF TGTGCCAGCAGTGGGACAGGAAATCAGCCCCAGCATTTT
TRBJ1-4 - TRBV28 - CASSLSAQASNEKLFF TGTGCCAGCAGTTTATCGGCGCAGGCATCTAATGAAAAACTGTTTTTT
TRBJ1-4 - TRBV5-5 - CASSHRLGGNEKLFF TGTGCCAGCAGTCATCGACTTGGGGGAAATGAAAAACTGTTTTTT
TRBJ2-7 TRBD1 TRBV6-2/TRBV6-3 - CASSRDSPGDRGRSHEQYF TGTGCCAGCAGCCGTGACTCTCCCGGGGACAGAGGCCGGTCCCACGAGCAGTACTTC
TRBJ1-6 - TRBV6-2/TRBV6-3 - CASSYSISPHQYNSPLHF TGTGCCAGCAGTTACTCGATCTCGCCACATCAATATAATTCACCCCTCCACTTT
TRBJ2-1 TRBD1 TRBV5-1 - CASSLGGQPFRNEQFF TGCGCCAGCAGCTTGGGGGGACAGCCGTTTAGGAATGAGCAGTTCTTC
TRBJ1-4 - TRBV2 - CAGYRVKGKLFF TGTGCCGGGTACAGGGTAAAAGGAAAACTGTTTTTT
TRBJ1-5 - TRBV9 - CASSASGVGPYSNQPQHF TGTGCCAGCAGCGCATCAGGGGTAGGTCCCTATAGCAATCAGCCCCAGCATTTT
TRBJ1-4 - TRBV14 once CASSQASAEGLFF TGTGCCAGCAGCCAAGCGAGTGCTGAGGGACTGTTTTTT
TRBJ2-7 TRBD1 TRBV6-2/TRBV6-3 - CASSYPIDRAHEQYF TGTGCCAGCAGTTACCCTATCGACAGGGCCCACGAGCAGTACTTC
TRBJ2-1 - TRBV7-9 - CASVKGLGLSNEQFF TGTGCCAGCGTCAAAGGGCTAGGGTTGTCCAATGAGCAGTTCTTC
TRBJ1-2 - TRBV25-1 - CASSDGPYYGYTF TGTGCCAGCAGTGATGGGCCTTACTATGGCTACACCTTC
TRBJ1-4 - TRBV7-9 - CASSLENSPNEKLFF TGTGCCAGCAGCTTAGAGAACTCCCCTAATGAAAAACTGTTTTTT
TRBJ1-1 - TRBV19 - CASSSSRDTEAFF TGTGCCAGTAGTTCTAGCCGGGACACTGAAGCTTTCTTT
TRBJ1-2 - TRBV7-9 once CASSLSGSRGYYGYTF TGTGCCAGCAGTTTAAGCGGGAGCCGGGGTTACTATGGCTACACCTTC
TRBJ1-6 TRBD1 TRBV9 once CASSPGQGNSPLHF TGTGCCAGCAGCCCTGGACAGGGGAATTCACCCCTCCACTTT
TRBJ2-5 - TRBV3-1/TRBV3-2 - CASSLQETQYF TGTGCCAGCAGCCTCCAAGAGACCCAGTACTTC
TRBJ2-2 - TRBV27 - CASLDSNTGELFF TGTGCCAGCCTAGACTCGAACACCGGGGAGCTGTTTTTT
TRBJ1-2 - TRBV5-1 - CASSLPDVGYGYTF TGCGCCAGCAGCTTACCCGACGTAGGCTATGGCTACACCTTC
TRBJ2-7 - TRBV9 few CASSVADSSSYEQYF TGTGCCAGCAGCGTAGCCGACTCGAGCTCCTACGAGCAGTACTTC
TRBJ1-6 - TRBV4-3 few CASSQKVLTAYSPLHF TGCGCCAGCAGCCAAAAAGTCCTTACAGCTTATTCACCCCTCCACTTT
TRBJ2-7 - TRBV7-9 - CASSFEDRPYEQYF TGTGCCAGCAGCTTCGAGGACCGACCCTACGAGCAGTACTTC
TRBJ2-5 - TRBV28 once CASSPAGSQETQYF TGTGCCAGCAGCCCCGCGGGATCCCAAGAGACCCAGTACTTC
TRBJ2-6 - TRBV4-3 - CASSHKSSGANVLTF TGCGCCAGCAGCCATAAAAGCTCTGGGGCCAACGTCCTGACTTTC
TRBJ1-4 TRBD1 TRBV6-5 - CASSRTGGQLFF TGTGCCAGCAGCCGGACAGGGGGCCAACTGTTTTTT
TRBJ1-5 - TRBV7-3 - CASSPKVNQPQHF TGTGCCAGCAGCCCCAAGGTAAATCAGCCCCAGCATTTT
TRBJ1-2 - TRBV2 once CASREGATNYGYTF TGTGCCAGCAGAGAGGGCGCAACTAACTATGGCTACACCTTC
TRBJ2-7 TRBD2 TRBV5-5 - CASSLTSGRESYEQYF TGTGCCAGCAGCTTGACTAGCGGGAGGGAGTCCTACGAGCAGTACTTC
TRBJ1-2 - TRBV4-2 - CATHPTTGNNYGYTF TGTGCCACCCATCCTACGACAGGAAATAACTATGGCTACACCTTC
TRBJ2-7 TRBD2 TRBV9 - CASSPRRAGIEQYF TGTGCCAGCAGCCCCCGGAGAGCGGGGATTGAGCAGTACTTC
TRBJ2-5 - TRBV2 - CASSDGPRETQYF TGTGCCAGCAGCGATGGACCTAGGGAGACCCAGTACTTC
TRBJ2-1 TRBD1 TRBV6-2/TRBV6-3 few CASSSTGTVNEQFF TGTGCCAGCAGTTCAACCGGGACAGTAAATGAGCAGTTCTTC
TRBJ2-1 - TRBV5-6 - CASSSEQFF TGTGCCAGCAGCTCTGAGCAGTTCTTC
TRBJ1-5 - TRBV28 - CASTTDSPQHF TGTGCCAGCACCACGGACAGTCCCCAGCATTTT
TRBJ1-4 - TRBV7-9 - CASSLRGELGEKLFF TGTGCCAGCAGCTTACGGGGGGAGTTAGGTGAAAAACTGTTTTTT
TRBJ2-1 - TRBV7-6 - CASSLAVGNEQFF TGTGCCAGCAGCTTAGCCGTAGGAAATGAGCAGTTCTTC
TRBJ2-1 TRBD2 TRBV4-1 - CASSQDGTSPEDGYNEQFF TGCGCCAGCAGCCAAGATGGGACTAGCCCCGAGGATGGCTACAATGAGCAGTTCTTC
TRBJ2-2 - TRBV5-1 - CASSLAEVSPRELFF TGCGCCAGCAGCTTGGCCGAAGTCTCTCCTAGGGAGCTGTTTTTT